Listed below are T cell receptor beta chains from one sample, sequenced in a study of blood T cell repertoires in COVID-19. This table comes from immunoSEQ multiplex PCR, and its TCRdb copy is limited to in-frame clones, with some not included. The sample lists fewer than 250,000 clones; about nine tenths were seen once. Sequencing was done on a sample of peripheral blood. Every receptor here comes from an older woman with acute or convalescent COVID-19. CDR3s include the opening cysteine and the closing phenylalanine or tryptophan. D genes are given only for firm matches. Not every row has a clone size; where given, it reads once, few, many or a size class.

TRBJ1-2 | 15 | NA | NA | TRBV11-3 | CASSLDVQGNYGYTF | TGTGCCAGCAGCTTAGATGTTCAGGGAAACTATGGCTACACCTTC
TRBJ1-2 | 11 | NA | NA | TRBV29-1 | CSVGSVYGYTF | TGCAGCGTTGGCAGTGTCTATGGCTACACCTTC
TRBJ1-2 | 14 | NA | TRBD1 | TRBV6-2/TRBV6-3 | CASSFQGADYGYTF | TGTGCCAGCAGTTTCCAGGGGGCGGACTATGGCTACACCTTC
TRBJ1-2 | 14 | NA | NA | TRBV3-1/TRBV3-2 | CASSPQGAVRGYTF | TGTGCCAGCAGCCCACAGGGAGCGGTTCGCGGCTACACCTTC
TRBJ1-2 | 15 | once | NA | TRBV7-2 | CASSLVQGINYGYTF | TGTGCCAGCAGCTTAGTTCAGGGGATCAACTATGGCTACACCTTC
TRBJ1-3 | 11 | NA | NA | TRBV20-1 | CSARVGDTIYF | TGCAGTGCTAGAGTAGGAGACACCATATATTTT
TRBJ2-7 | 14 | NA | TRBD2 | TRBV7-2 | CASSMRLAVYEQYF | TGTGCCAGCAGCATGCGACTAGCGGTCTACGAGCAGTACTTC
TRBJ2-1 | 13 | NA | NA | TRBV11-3 | CASTRVTGNEQFF | TGTGCCAGCACTCGTGTCACGGGCAATGAGCAGTTCTTC
TRBJ1-5 | 17 | NA | NA | TRBV19 | CASTPEVGFYSNQPQHF | TGTGCCAGTACTCCAGAGGTTGGCTTCTATAGCAATCAGCCCCAGCATTTT
TRBJ1-4 | 15 | NA | TRBD1 | TRBV4-2 | CASSQDWTGFGKLFF | TGTGCCAGCAGCCAAGACTGGACAGGGTTCGGGAAACTGTTTTTT
TRBJ2-7 | 13 | NA | NA | TRBV6-5 | CASIHPKTYEQYF | TGTGCCAGCATTCATCCCAAAACCTACGAGCAGTACTTC
TRBJ2-2 | 16 | NA | NA | TRBV27 | CASSLSVVPNTGELFF | TGTGCCAGCAGTTTATCTGTAGTCCCGAACACCGGGGAGCTGTTTTTT
TRBJ1-6 | 16 | NA | NA | TRBV27 | CASSPRGRENNSPLHF | TGTGCCAGCAGCCCCCGGGGGAGAGAAAATAATTCACCCCTCCACTTT
TRBJ2-3 | 15 | NA | NA | TRBV3-1/TRBV3-2 | CASSQGGGTGDTQYF | TGTGCCAGCAGCCAAGGTGGGGGCACAGGGGATACGCAGTATTTT
TRBJ2-7 | 16 | NA | TRBD2 | TRBV9 | CASSVGTSGRVNEQYF | TGTGCCAGCAGCGTAGGTACTAGCGGGAGAGTCAACGAGCAGTACTTC
TRBJ1-5 | 14 | NA | NA | TRBV5-6 | CASSRGQSNQPQHF | TGTGCCAGCAGCCGAGGACAGAGCAATCAGCCCCAGCATTTT
TRBJ1-5 | 14 | NA | NA | TRBV18 | CASSPGDSNQPQHF | TGTGCCAGCTCACCAGGAGATAGCAATCAGCCCCAGCATTTT
TRBJ2-4 | 15 | NA | NA | TRBV4-1 | CASSQDRTYENIQYF | TGCGCCAGCAGCCAAGATAGGACATACGAAAACATTCAGTACTTC
TRBJ1-6 | 15 | NA | NA | TRBV9 | CASSPGGGMGSPLHF | TGTGCCAGCAGCCCCGGGGGGGGGATGGGTTCACCCCTCCACTTT
TRBJ2-1 | 14 | once | TRBD1 | TRBV28 | CASVRDRVTNEQFF | TGTGCCAGCGTCCGGGACAGGGTCACCAATGAGCAGTTCTTC
TRBJ2-7 | 15 | NA | NA | TRBV5-6 | CASSLVDLLRGEQYF | TGTGCCAGCAGCTTGGTGGATTTACTAAGGGGCGAGCAGTACTTC
TRBJ2-4 | 15 | NA | NA | TRBV29-1 | CSVEVGGLAKNIQYF | TGCAGCGTTGAAGTGGGGGGTTTAGCCAAAAACATTCAGTACTTC
TRBJ2-1 | 15 | NA | TRBD2 | TRBV24-1 | CATSDPTSGSNEQFF | TGTGCCACCAGTGACCCGACTAGCGGGAGCAATGAGCAGTTCTTC
TRBJ2-6 | 17 | NA | NA | TRBV7-9 | CASSFPGGDSGANVLTF | TGTGCCAGCAGCTTTCCTGGCGGGGACTCTGGGGCCAACGTCCTGACTTTC
TRBJ1-1 | 15 | NA | NA | TRBV11-2 | CASSPRLGRDSEAFF | TGTGCCAGCAGCCCCCGATTAGGGAGGGATTCTGAAGCTTTCTTT
TRBJ1-2 | 13 | NA | NA | TRBV5-1 | CASSLGAGDGYTF | TGCGCCAGCAGCTTGGGGGCAGGTGATGGCTACACCTTC
TRBJ1-3 | 16 | NA | NA | TRBV5-1 | CASSLGPGSSGNTIYF | TGCGCCAGCAGCTTGGGGCCGGGGAGCTCTGGAAACACCATATATTTT
TRBJ1-1 | 15 | NA | NA | TRBV19 | CASSMVGLMNTEAFF | TGTGCCAGTAGTATGGTCGGTTTGATGAACACTGAAGCTTTCTTT
TRBJ2-3 | 16 | NA | NA | TRBV24-1 | CATSAHQQGSTDTQYF | TGTGCCACCAGTGCCCATCAGCAGGGCAGCACAGATACGCAGTATTTT
TRBJ2-1 | 14 | NA | NA | TRBV5-1 | CASSLAPGANEQFF | TGCGCCAGCAGCTTGGCCCCAGGGGCGAATGAGCAGTTCTTC
TRBJ1-3 | 15 | NA | NA | TRBV28 | CASSPEQGVGNTIYF | TGTGCCAGCAGTCCGGAGCAGGGCGTCGGAAACACCATATATTTT
TRBJ2-7 | 13 | NA | NA | TRBV19 | CASRAHVTYEQYF | TGTGCCAGTAGGGCCCATGTAACCTACGAGCAGTACTTC
TRBJ1-1 | 13 | NA | NA | TRBV19 | CASSSGPDTEAFF | TGTGCCAGTAGTTCAGGGCCTGACACTGAAGCTTTCTTT
TRBJ2-7 | 17 | few | TRBD2 | TRBV7-9 | CASSLGVTSGGTYEQYF | TGTGCCAGCAGCTTAGGAGTGACTAGCGGGGGAACCTACGAGCAGTACTTC
TRBJ1-2 | 14 | NA | NA | TRBV27 | CASSPRQARYGYTF | TGTGCCAGCAGTCCACGACAGGCCCGCTATGGCTACACCTTC
TRBJ1-2 | 13 | once | NA | TRBV12-3/TRBV12-4 | CASSLSVREGYTF | TGTGCCAGCAGTTTATCCGTGCGTGAGGGCTACACCTTC
TRBJ1-5 | 15 | NA | TRBD1 | TRBV28 | CASSKGQGGYQPQHF | TGTGCCAGCAGTAAGGGACAGGGGGGTTATCAGCCCCAGCATTTT
TRBJ1-4 | 12 | NA | TRBD1 | TRBV2 | CASRTGNEKLFF | TGTGCCAGCAGGACAGGGAATGAAAAACTGTTTTTT
TRBJ1-1 | 18 | NA | NA | TRBV5-1 | CASSPITISYRDNTEAFF | TGCGCCAGCAGCCCGATTACAATCTCCTACAGGGATAACACTGAAGCTTTCTTT
TRBJ2-3 | 15 | NA | NA | TRBV5-1 | CASSPQGPFTDTQYF | TGCGCCAGCAGCCCCCAGGGGCCTTTCACAGATACGCAGTATTTT
TRBJ2-1 | 20 | NA | TRBD2 | TRBV4-1 | CASSRNPGLAGPRKANEQFF | TGCGCCAGCAGCCGTAATCCGGGACTAGCGGGACCGAGAAAAGCTAATGAGCAGTTCTTC
TRBJ1-6 | 15 | NA | TRBD1 | TRBV5-1 | CASSSDRVGDSPLHF | TGCGCCAGCAGCTCCGACAGGGTCGGAGATTCACCCCTCCACTTT
TRBJ2-5 | 14 | NA | NA | TRBV4-3 | CASSQEGGTETQYF | TGCGCCAGCAGCCAAGAAGGCGGGACCGAGACCCAGTACTTC
TRBJ2-3 | 13 | NA | NA | TRBV2 | CATQRELVGTQYF | TGTGCCACCCAAAGGGAACTAGTTGGTACGCAGTATTTT
TRBJ2-1 | 13 | NA | NA | TRBV7-2 | CASSPPLANEQFF | TGTGCCAGCAGCCCACCGCTAGCGAATGAGCAGTTCTTC
TRBJ1-4 | 15 | NA | TRBD1 | TRBV6-4 | CASSDGGQGNEKLFF | TGTGCCAGCAGTGATGGAGGACAGGGTAATGAAAAACTGTTTTTT
TRBJ1-6 | 13 | NA | TRBD1 | TRBV7-2 | CASSLQGASPLHF | TGTGCCAGCAGCTTACAGGGGGCTTCTCCCCTCCACTTT
TRBJ1-5 | 16 | NA | TRBD1 | TRBV5-6 | CASSLAPGTGNQPQHF | TGTGCCAGCAGCTTAGCCCCCGGGACAGGCAATCAGCCCCAGCATTTT
TRBJ1-1 | 13 | NA | NA | TRBV29-1 | CSVEKQSDTEAFF | TGCAGCGTTGAAAAACAGAGTGACACTGAAGCTTTCTTT
TRBJ2-7 | 16 | NA | TRBD1 | TRBV28 | CASSGRPGTGAGEQYF | TGTGCCAGCAGTGGGAGACCCGGGACAGGGGCGGGAGAGCAGTACTTC
TRBJ2-2 | 13 | once | TRBD1 | TRBV6-5 | CACRGQFTGELFF | TGTGCCTGCCGGGGACAGTTCACCGGGGAGCTGTTTTTT
TRBJ2-7 | 17 | NA | TRBD1 | TRBV7-8 | CASSLELKGTGYDEQYF | TGTGCCAGCAGCTTAGAGCTGAAAGGGACAGGGTACGACGAGCAGTACTTC
TRBJ1-3 | 15 | once | NA | TRBV3-1/TRBV3-2 | CASSQQTGSGNTIYF | TGTGCCAGCAGCCAGCAGACAGGCTCTGGAAACACCATATATTTT
TRBJ1-4 | 15 | NA | TRBD1 | TRBV29-1 | CSVEDRSGGGEKLFF | TGCAGCGTTGAAGATCGATCAGGGGGAGGTGAAAAACTGTTTTTT
TRBJ2-1 | 16 | NA | TRBD2 | TRBV5-1 | CASSLVEGGPGNEQFF | TGCGCCAGCAGCTTGGTGGAGGGAGGGCCAGGCAATGAGCAGTTCTTC
TRBJ2-1 | 13 | NA | NA | TRBV18 | CASSTAGNNEQFF | TGTGCCAGCTCCACCGCGGGTAACAATGAGCAGTTCTTC
TRBJ1-2 | 14 | NA | NA | TRBV27 | CASSLLGRGRGYTF | TGTGCCAGCAGTTTATTGGGCAGGGGAAGGGGCTACACCTTC